The 19 T cell receptor beta chains listed next were all sequenced from one sample in a study of blood T cell repertoires in COVID-19. Using immunoSEQ multiplex PCR, the repertoire was profiled, and TCRdb retains in-frame clones only, with some absent. This table has about 74,000 clones, more than 75% appearing once. Sequencing input: peripheral blood. These receptors all come from a human donor in a cohort sampled during active COVID-19.

The CDR3 loop reads CASSQYGQGLTQYF. CDR3 DNA: TGTGCCAGCAGCCAGTACGGACAGGGGTTGACCCAGTACTTC. This chain links TRBV14 with TRBJ2-5; the match to TRBD1 covers 9 bases. CDR3 size: 14 residues. The J segment lost 7 bases and the V segment lost 3 bases, leaving 6 bases of the junction unmatched. Germline V gene data show CDR1 as SGHDN and CDR2 as FVKESK.

The CDR3 DNA is TGCAGTGCTAGTGCGGCGGGAATCTTAGAGACCCAGTACTTC. It yields the protein CSASAAGILETQYF. The chain couples TRBV20-1 to TRBJ2-5; TRBD2 might be the D (6 bases). Per germline, CDR1 DFQATT and CDR2 SNEGSKA (reference sequence). The CDR3 is made up of 14 amino acids. V gave up 3 bases and J gave up 4 bases, with 15 bases separating them.

The chain employs TRBV11-2 and TRBJ2-1, with 14 bases matching TRBD2. Germline V gene lookup returns CDR1 SGHAT and CDR2 FQNNGV. V shed 8 bases, J shed 9 bases, and the junction held 15 bases outside the gene matches. The CDR3 is 17 amino acids. The CDR3 coding sequence is TGTGCCAGCCGGGGACTAGCGGGAGCGCTTGGGGTGAGTGAGCAGTTCTTC. Its protein product is CASRGLAGALGVSEQFF.

The gene calls are TRBV28 and TRBJ1-2; D perhaps matches TRBD1 (6 bases). Per the germline V gene, CDR1 is MDHEN and CDR2 is SYDVKM. There are 16 residues in the CDR3. V shed 6 bases and J shed 4 bases, with 21 bases lying between them. DNA of the CDR3: TGTGCCAGCAGATCTCCTACAGGGCCTCTACTCTATGGCTACACCTTC. Its protein is CASRSPTGPLLYGYTF.

The V and J genes are TRBV6-1 and TRBJ1-5, with D perhaps TRBD1 (6 bases). This CDR3 has 17 amino acids. The V end lost 0 bases, the J end lost 3 bases, and 15 bases lay between the germline ends. Germline assignment: CDR1 MNHNS and CDR2 SASEGT. The CDR3 spells CASSEAGRGADNQPQHF. For the CDR3, the DNA is TGTGCCAGCAGTGAAGCAGGCCGGGGGGCGGACAATCAGCCCCAGCATTTT.

The chain joins TRBV7-2 to TRBJ2-7; 8 nucleotides align to TRBD2. The germline gives CDR1 SGHTA, CDR2 FQGNSA. With 1 base clipped from V and 1 base from J, the junction kept 6 bases outside the gene matches. The CDR3 consists of 16 residues. CDR3 sequence reads: CASSLGSSGSSYEQYF. The CDR3 DNA is TGTGCCAGCAGCTTAGGTTCTAGCGGGTCATCCTACGAGCAGTACTTC.

The chain uses TRBV29-1 and TRBJ2-3, with 8 bases aligning to TRBD2. With V trimmed by 6 bases and J by 4 bases, 12 bases remained unmatched. Per the germline V gene, CDR1 is SQVTM and CDR2 is ANQGSEA. This CDR3 contains 15 residues. CDR3 sequence reads: CSVSGTSGLPDTQYF. The DNA of the CDR3 is TGCAGCGTCTCCGGGACTAGTGGCCTCCCAGATACGCAGTATTTT.

The genes are TRBV5-1 and TRBJ1-3; 9 nucleotides match TRBD1. Germline CDR1 is SGHRS and CDR2 is YFSETQ. J lost 4 bases, V lost 5 bases, and 4 bases had no gene match. The CDR3 contains 14 residues. In nucleotides, the CDR3 is TGCGCCAGCAGGGCCGGGACAGGGGGAAACACCATATATTTT. Translation: CASRAGTGGNTIYF.

The V and J genes are TRBV7-2 and TRBJ2-7, with 7 bases fitting TRBD2. The CDR3 has 16 amino acids. CDR1 and CDR2 from the germline V gene are SGHTA and FQGNSA. J gave up 1 base and V 0 bases, and 6 bases lay outside the gene matches. CDR3: CASSLAGGRPSYEQYF. CDR3 nucleotides: TGTGCCAGCAGCTTAGCGGGCGGGAGACCTTCCTACGAGCAGTACTTC.

This chain connects TRBV27 to TRBJ2-5, with TRBD2 matching over 10 bases. J gave up 5 bases and V 0 bases, and 9 bases lay outside the gene matches. Looked up from germline, CDR1 is MNHEY and CDR2 is SMNVEV (reference sequence). The CDR3 covers 17 residues. The CDR3 DNA reads as TGTGCCAGCAGTTTATCGGGGACTAGCGTTATTAGGGAGACCCAGTACTTC. This sequence encodes CASSLSGTSVIRETQYF.

V and J are TRBV6-1 and TRBJ2-3; 9 bases align to TRBD2. The CDR3 is 16 residues long. V dropped 4 bases and J dropped 0; count of bases not matched to a gene: 5. Germline V gene data show CDR1 as MNHNS and CDR2 as SASEGT. The CDR3 DNA reads as TGTGCCAGCAGTGCCCAAACTAGCGGGAGCACAGATACGCAGTATTTT. Translated: CASSAQTSGSTDTQYF.

About this clone itself: Germline and junction disagree at one end, which may indicate a read error. The chain joins TRBV2 to TRBJ2-3, with TRBD2 matching over 9 bases. This CDR3 region has 15 residues. CDR1 is SNHLY, CDR2 FYNNEI, per germline. The CDR3 nucleotides are TGTGCCAGCACTGAAAGTTTGGGACTAGCCGATACGCAGTATTTT. This codes for CASTESLGLADTQYF.

V usage is TRBV20-1 and J usage is TRBJ2-5; possibly TRBD2 for D (5 bases). This CDR3 is built from 15 residues. The germline CDR1 and CDR2 sequences are DFQATT and SNEGSKA (reference sequence). V gave up 3 bases and J gave up 1 base, with 15 bases separating them. The CDR3 DNA follows: TGCAGTGCTAGTCGAGGGCGCGGATCCCAAGAGACCCAGTACTTC. The encoded protein is CSASRGRGSQETQYF.

This CDR3 reads CAISGGSSESYEQYF. DNA for the CDR3: TGTGCCATCAGTGGAGGATCAAGCGAATCCTACGAGCAGTACTTC. This sequence joins TRBV10-3 and TRBJ2-7, with D uncertain. The CDR3 is 15 residues long. Between the trimmed V and J ends, which lost 4 bases and 1 base, there was a span of 14 bases. Germline V gives CDR1 ENHRY, CDR2 SYGVKD.

This rearrangement joins TRBV10-2 to TRBJ2-6; D is uncertain. The CDR3 has 18 amino acids. Germline assignment: CDR1 WSHSY and CDR2 SAAADI. V lost 2 bases, J lost 3 bases, and 17 bases lay in between. CDR3 protein: CASSEDSTSLVGANVLTF. The CDR3 region has the DNA TGCGCCAGCAGTGAGGACTCCACCTCTCTGGTTGGGGCCAACGTCCTGACTTTC.

The gene calls are TRBV19 and TRBJ2-7; D might be TRBD1 (6 bases). The V gene's germline CDR1 is LNHDA and CDR2 SQIVND (reference sequence). The V and J ends lost 6 bases and 6 bases respectively, with 24 bases between them. The CDR3 extends over 16 amino acids. The CDR3 bases are TGTGCCAGTAGCGCCCAGAGCCCCACAGGGATGGCCGAGCAGTACTTC. Amino acid sequence: CASSAQSPTGMAEQYF. The whole variable domain, remainder taken from reference TRBV19 and TRBJ2-7, is DGGITQSPKYLFRKEGQNVTLSCEQNLNHDAMYWYRQDPGQGLRLIYYSQIVNDFQKGDIAEGYSVSREKKESFPLTVTSAQKNPTAFYLCASSAQSPTGMAEQYFGPGTRLTVT.

This chain uses TRBV7-2 with TRBJ1-5; D might be TRBD1 (5 bases). Looked up from germline, CDR1 is SGHTA and CDR2 is FQGNSA. Trimming removed 7 bases from V and 7 bases from J, with 20 bases in between. The length of the CDR3 is 15 residues. The CDR3 DNA sequence: TGTGCCAGCACCGACGAAGGGAGGGGTATGCAGCCCCAGCATTTT. Protein sequence: CASTDEGRGMQPQHF.

This sequence joins TRBV7-2 and TRBJ2-1, with 8 bases fitting TRBD2. The germline V gene encodes CDR1 SGHTA and CDR2 FQGNSA. The V gene end was trimmed by 2 bases and the J gene end by 1 base; junction bases not matched to a gene: 10. The CDR3 has 18 residues. CDR3: CASSLRRTGTRSYNEQFF. The CDR3 DNA follows: TGTGCCAGCAGCTTAAGGAGGACCGGGACTAGATCCTACAATGAGCAGTTCTTC.

A word on this clone: Other nucleotide sequences in the sample specify the same CDR3. The chain has TRBV5-6 and TRBJ2-7; maybe TRBD2 (8 bases). This CDR3 comprises 17 residues. V was shortened by 10 bases and J by 7 bases, with 33 bases between the two germline ends. Germline V gene sequence: CDR1 SGHDT, CDR2 YYEEEE. The CDR3 DNA reads as TGTGCCCGCCGCCGGGGGGGAGGGGGCGGGAGAGAAAGGGAGCAGTACTTC. Its protein product is CARRRGGGGGREREQYF.